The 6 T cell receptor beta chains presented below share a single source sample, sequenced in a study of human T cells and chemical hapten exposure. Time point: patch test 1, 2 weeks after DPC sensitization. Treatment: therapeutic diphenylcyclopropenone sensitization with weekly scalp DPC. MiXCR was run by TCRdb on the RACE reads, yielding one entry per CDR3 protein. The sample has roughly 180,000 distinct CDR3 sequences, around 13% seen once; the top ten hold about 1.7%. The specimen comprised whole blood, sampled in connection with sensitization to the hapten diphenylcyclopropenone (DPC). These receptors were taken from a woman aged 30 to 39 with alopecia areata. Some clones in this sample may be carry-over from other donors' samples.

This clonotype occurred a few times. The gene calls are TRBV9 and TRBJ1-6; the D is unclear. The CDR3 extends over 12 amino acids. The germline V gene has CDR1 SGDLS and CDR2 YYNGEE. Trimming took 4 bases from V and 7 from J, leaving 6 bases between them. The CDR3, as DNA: TGTGCCAGCAGCCAAAACAATTCACCCCTCCACTTT. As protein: CASSQNNSPLHF.

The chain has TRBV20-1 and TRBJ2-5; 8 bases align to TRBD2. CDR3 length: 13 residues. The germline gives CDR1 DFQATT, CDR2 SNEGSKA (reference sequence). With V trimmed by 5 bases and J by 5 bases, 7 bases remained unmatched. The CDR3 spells CSAVGLAGETQYF. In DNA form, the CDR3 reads TGCAGTGCTGTTGGACTAGCAGGCGAGACCCAGTACTTC.

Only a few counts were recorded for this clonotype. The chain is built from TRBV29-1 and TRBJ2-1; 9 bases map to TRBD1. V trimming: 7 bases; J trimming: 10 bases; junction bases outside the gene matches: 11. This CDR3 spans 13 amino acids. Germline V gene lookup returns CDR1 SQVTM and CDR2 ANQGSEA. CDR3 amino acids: CSGEDRGLREQFF. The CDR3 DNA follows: TGCAGCGGGGAGGACAGGGGACTTAGAGAGCAGTTCTTC.

DNA of the CDR3: TGTGCCAGCAGCTTAGGGTTTGGCGGGGTGCTTCGGAATACGCAGTATTTT. Amino acids: CASSLGFGGVLRNTQYF. The chain joins TRBV7-9 to TRBJ2-3; TRBD2 might be the D (6 bases). The germline V gene encodes CDR1 SEHNR and CDR2 FQNEAQ (reference sequence). Trimming pared 1 base from V and 7 bases from J, leaving 21 bases between. The length of the CDR3 is 17 residues.

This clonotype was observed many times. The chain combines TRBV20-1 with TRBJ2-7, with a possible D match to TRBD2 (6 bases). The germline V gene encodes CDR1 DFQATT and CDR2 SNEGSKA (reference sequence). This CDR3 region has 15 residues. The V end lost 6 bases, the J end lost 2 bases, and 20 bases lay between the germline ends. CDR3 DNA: TGCAGTGCCTCCACAACCGCAGCGGGTACCTACGAGCAGTACTTC. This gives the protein CSASTTAAGTYEQYF.

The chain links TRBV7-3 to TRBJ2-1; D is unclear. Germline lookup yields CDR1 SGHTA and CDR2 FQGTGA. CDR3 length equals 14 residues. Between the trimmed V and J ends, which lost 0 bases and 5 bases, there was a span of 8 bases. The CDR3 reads CASSLTGSNNEQFF. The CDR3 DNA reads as TGTGCCAGCAGCTTAACTGGCAGTAACAATGAGCAGTTCTTC.